The 9 T cell receptor beta chains below all came from one sample that was sequenced in a study of cytomegalovirus exposure and HLA in healthy donors. This PCR relied on a set of 60 Vbeta primers and 13 Jbeta primers. Clones were sequenced by immunoSEQ multiplex PCR, and TCRdb holds only the in-frame ones, with some missing. The repertoire holds around 130,000 clones, with roughly 71% as singletons. The material sequenced was PBMCs. These receptor sequences come from a woman aged 40 to 49 in good health and CMV-seropositive.

The chain employs TRBV6-5 and TRBJ1-1; no clear D gene. The CDR3 has 13 amino acids. Trimming removed 8 bases from V and 4 bases from J, with 14 bases in between. Germline V gene sequence: CDR1 MNHEY, CDR2 SVGAGI. The CDR3 DNA sequence: TGTGCCAGCGCCTTCTCTCCGGTCACTGAAGCTTTCTTT. It translates to CASAFSPVTEAFF.

The genes are TRBV27 and TRBJ1-2; 7 bases line up with TRBD1. Unmatched junction bases numbered 10, after V lost 6 bases and J lost 6 bases. From germline, CDR1 is MNHEY and CDR2 SMNVEV (reference sequence). CDR3 length: 14 amino acids. The chain's CDR3 is CASRYRGGGDGYTF. DNA of the CDR3: TGTGCCAGCAGGTACAGGGGCGGTGGGGATGGCTACACCTTC.

The rearrangement joins TRBV19 to TRBJ1-3, with D uncertain. The CDR3 is 15 amino acids. CDR1 is LNHDA, CDR2 SQIVND, per germline (reference sequence). With 4 bases removed from V and 0 bases from J, the gap between germline ends came to 10 bases. The CDR3 here is CASSSPGSSGNTIYF. CDR3 bases: TGTGCCAGTAGTAGTCCAGGAAGCTCTGGAAACACCATATATTTT.

The genes are TRBV10-3 and TRBJ2-4; tentatively, D is TRBD1 (5 bases). Germline assignment: CDR1 ENHRY and CDR2 SYGVKD. The CDR3 loop spans 14 amino acids. The V and J ends lost 10 bases and 1 base respectively, with 14 bases between them. Written as DNA, the CDR3 is TGTGCCACCGGACACTCTGGGGCCAAAAACATTCAGTACTTC. Protein product: CATGHSGAKNIQYF.

The genes are TRBV7-2 and TRBJ2-5; D is possibly TRBD2 (6 bases). There are 14 residues in the CDR3. The germline V gene encodes CDR1 SGHTA and CDR2 FQGNSA. V lost 3 bases, J lost 1 base, and 9 bases lay in between. CDR3 DNA sequence: TGTGCCAGCAGCTTTTACGGGAGCCAAGAGACCCAGTACTTC. It is translated as CASSFYGSQETQYF. Full variable domain (rest looked up from reference TRBV7-2 and TRBJ2-5): GAGVSQSPSNKVTEKGKDVELRCDPISGHTALYWYRQSLGQGLEFLIYFQGNSAPDKSGLPSDRFSAERTGGSVSTLTIQRTQQEDSAVYLCASSFYGSQETQYFGPGTRLLVL.

The chain links TRBV11-1 to TRBJ1-1; D is perhaps TRBD1 (5 bases). From germline, CDR1 is SGHAT and CDR2 FQDESV (reference sequence). The length of the CDR3 is 13 residues. Trimming removed 4 bases at V and 1 base at J, with 7 bases between. CDR3 nucleotides: TGTGCCAGCAGCTCGCAGGGGAACACTGAAGCTTTCTTT. This codes for CASSSQGNTEAFF.

This clone was detected many times. The chain employs TRBV9 and TRBJ1-3; 8 nucleotides match TRBD1. Germline lookup yields CDR1 SGDLS and CDR2 YYNGEE. CDR3 length: 17 residues. Germline trimming cut 3 bases from V and 0 bases from J; bases unmatched to any gene: 8. The DNA for the CDR3 is TGTGCCAGCAGCGCCACCGGGACAGGCAGCTCTGGAAACACCATATATTTT. It translates to CASSATGTGSSGNTIYF. Full variable domain (rest looked up from reference TRBV9 and TRBJ1-3): DSGVTQTPKHLITATGQRVTLRCSPRSGDLSVYWYQQSLDQGLQFLIQYYNGEERAKGNILERFSAQQFPDLHSELNLSSLELGDSALYFCASSATGTGSSGNTIYFGEGSWLTVV.

The chain has TRBV29-1 and TRBJ1-2; 8 nucleotides match TRBD1. The CDR3 totals 14 residues. From germline, CDR1 is SQVTM and CDR2 ANQGSEA. Trimming cost V 3 bases and J 7 bases; bases outside gene matches: 10. For the CDR3, the DNA is TGCAGCGTTGACTCAGGGGGCGTTATCGGTGGCTACACCTTC. Protein product: CSVDSGGVIGGYTF.

This clone was observed many times. CDR3 DNA sequence: TGTGCCAGCAGCCCACAGAGACATCCCTACGAGCAGTACTTC. Its translation: CASSPQRHPYEQYF. The V gene is TRBV7-9, the J gene TRBJ2-7; D gene ambiguous. This CDR3 comprises 14 residues. The V and J ends lost 5 bases and 2 bases respectively, with 13 bases between them. Germline values: CDR1 SEHNR, CDR2 FQNEAQ (reference sequence).